These 14 T cell receptor beta chains were sequenced from one sample in a study of patients and donors after allogeneic stem cell transplantation. TCRdb re-called the RT-PCR reads through MiXCR, storing one row per CDR3 protein. The sample records approximately 170,000 distinct CDR3 sequences, 20% to 25% being singletons. The sequenced material came from blood, either unsorted or a sorted T cell fraction (not recorded which). Receptors originate from a human donor who was either an allogeneic HSCT recipient or a stem cell or donor lymphocyte infusion donor (not recorded which). It is not recorded whose cells these are; they may come from a transplant donor.

This chain joins TRBV5-1 and TRBJ1-2; unclear D gene. In germline, CDR1 is SGHRS, CDR2 YFSETQ. Trimming pared 4 bases from V and 4 bases from J, leaving 20 bases between. The CDR3 covers 16 residues. CDR3 nucleotide sequence: TGCGCCAGCAGCCCGGAGGTCTGGGATAGAGGCTATGGCTACACCTTC. It specifies CASSPEVWDRGYGYTF.

This chain uses TRBV18 with TRBJ1-3; D is perhaps TRBD1 (5 bases). Deletions cut 4 bases from V and 0 bases from J, with 16 bases between. The CDR3 loop spans 17 amino acids. Germline CDR1 is KGHSH and CDR2 is LQKENI. The CDR3 region is CASSLRPQGDSGNTIYF. Written as DNA, the CDR3 is TGTGCCAGCTCACTCAGACCCCAGGGAGACTCTGGAAACACCATATATTTT. The entire variable domain, with the rest obtained from reference TRBV18 and TRBJ1-3, is as follows: NAGVMQNPRHLVRRRGQEARLRCSPMKGHSHVYWYRQLPEEGLKFMVYLQKENIIDESGMPKERFSAEFPKEGPSILRIQQVVRGDSAAYFCASSLRPQGDSGNTIYFGEGSWLTVV.

The chain combines TRBV12-3 or TRBV12-4 with TRBJ1-2; the D is unclear. The V end lost 3 bases, the J end lost 10 bases, and 12 bases lay between the germline ends. The length of the CDR3 is 12 residues. CDR3 sequence reads: CASSLTVPAYTF. CDR3 DNA sequence: TGTGCCAGCAGTTTGACCGTCCCCGCCTACACCTTC.

This chain joins TRBV7-3 and TRBJ1-6; no firm D call. CDR1 and CDR2 (germline): SGHTA, FQGTGA. The germline V and J ends were trimmed by 5 bases and 7 bases, with 9 bases remaining between them. The CDR3 has 13 amino acids. CDR3 in amino acids: CASSGVKNSPLHF. CDR3 bases: TGTGCCAGCAGCGGAGTGAAGAATTCACCCCTCCACTTT.

V usage is TRBV7-3 and J usage is TRBJ2-1, with TRBD2 matching 8 bases. This CDR3 contains 15 residues. Germline V gives CDR1 SGHTA, CDR2 FQGTGA. After removal of 2 bases from V and 4 bases from J, the junction contained 4 bases not matched to a gene. The CDR3 nucleotides read TGTGCCAGCAGCTTAGTAGCGGGAATTTACAATGAGCAGTTCTTC. This codes for CASSLVAGIYNEQFF.

This clonotype appeared a few times. The chain joins TRBV12-3 or TRBV12-4 to TRBJ2-2, with TRBD2 matching over 13 bases. The CDR3 runs 16 residues. Trimming took 6 bases from V and 7 from J; bases not matched to a gene: 8. The DNA of the CDR3 is TGTGCCAGCAGGCCACCGGGACTAGCGGGAAGCGGGGAGCTGTTTTTT. Its translation: CASRPPGLAGSGELFF.

Only a few counts were recorded for this clonotype. V is TRBV9 and J is TRBJ2-1; 7 bases are a match to TRBD2. Germline loops: CDR1 SGDLS, CDR2 YYNGEE. Trimming at V came to 3 bases and at J to 1 base, leaving 13 bases not matched to a gene. This CDR3 is 18 amino acids long. CDR3 in amino acids: CASSAPGGYGESYNEQFF. The CDR3, as DNA: TGTGCCAGCAGCGCCCCCGGGGGGTATGGAGAATCCTACAATGAGCAGTTCTTC. Combining the CDR3 with reference TRBV9 and TRBJ2-1 gives the whole variable domain DSGVTQTPKHLITATGQRVTLRCSPRSGDLSVYWYQQSLDQGLQFLIQYYNGEERAKGNILERFSAQQFPDLHSELNLSSLELGDSALYFCASSAPGGYGESYNEQFFGPGTRLTVL.

The chain links TRBV10-3 to TRBJ2-5; D gene ambiguous. V lost 4 bases, J lost 5 bases, and 14 bases lay in between. The germline gives CDR1 ENHRY, CDR2 SYGVKD. The CDR3 covers 14 residues. As DNA, the CDR3 is TGTGCCATCAGTGGGTCTTCTACCAGGGAGACCCAGTACTTC. Residues: CAISGSSTRETQYF.

The rearrangement uses TRBV29-1 and TRBJ2-7; D is possibly TRBD2 (5 bases). V lost 3 bases and J 2 bases, leaving 11 bases between the germline ends. This CDR3 is built from 13 residues. Germline loops: CDR1 SQVTM, CDR2 ANQGSEA. The CDR3 spells CSVDTREPYEQYF. In DNA form, the CDR3 reads TGCAGCGTTGATACCCGGGAACCCTACGAGCAGTACTTC.

The rearrangement links TRBV10-3 to TRBJ2-7, with 8 bases that match TRBD2. V shed 3 bases, J shed 3 bases, and the junction held 7 bases outside the gene matches. Germline V gives CDR1 ENHRY, CDR2 SYGVKD. This CDR3 is built from 15 residues. The DNA for the CDR3 is TGTGCCATCAGTGATACTAGCGGAGAGAACTACGAGCAGTACTTC. It specifies CAISDTSGENYEQYF.

The V gene is TRBV27, the J gene TRBJ1-5; D remains ambiguous. Trimming cost V 2 bases and J 4 bases, with 12 bases left between them. Germline V CDR1 and CDR2: MNHEY, SMNVEV (reference sequence). The CDR3 has 15 residues. CDR3 residues: CASSLSSPGNQPQHF. The CDR3 DNA follows: TGTGCCAGCAGTTTAAGTAGTCCGGGGAATCAGCCCCAGCATTTT.

This clonotype was detected many times. The V call is TRBV7-9, the J call TRBJ1-4; 10 nucleotides line up with TRBD1. V lost 5 bases and J lost 7; bases outside the gene matches: 7. The CDR3 contains 15 residues. Germline CDR1 reads SEHNR; CDR2 reads FQNEAQ (reference sequence). CDR3 in DNA: TGTGCCAGCAGCCCCTCAGGGACAGGGGTTGAAAAACTGTTTTTT. It codes for CASSPSGTGVEKLFF.

The rearrangement joins TRBV10-3 to TRBJ2-5, with TRBD1 as a possible D gene (6 bases). The germline V gene has CDR1 ENHRY and CDR2 SYGVKD. This CDR3 comprises 17 residues. V lost 3 bases to trimming and J lost 5 bases, with 22 bases between them. The CDR3 spells CAISEGGPGTIGETQYF. CDR3 nucleotides: TGTGCCATCAGTGAAGGCGGCCCCGGGACAATAGGCGAGACCCAGTACTTC.

This clonotype was seen more than once but under ten times. This chain links TRBV4-1 with TRBJ2-4, with a possible D match to TRBD2 (6 bases). The germline V gene encodes CDR1 MGHRA and CDR2 YSYEKL. Trimming took 1 base from V and 1 from J, leaving 20 bases between them. The CDR3 is made up of 19 amino acids. The CDR3 reads CASSQGRREVGWAKNIQYF. The CDR3 DNA reads TGCGCCAGCAGCCAAGGTCGCAGGGAGGTGGGTTGGGCCAAAAACATTCAGTACTTC.